This entry is about one T cell receptor beta chain. Its specific antigen is unknown. The input lacks base qualities; no much larger clone sits a single base away. The data belong to a study of cytomegalovirus exposure and HLA in healthy donors (dated by TCRdb to about 2017). A note on the overall study: An earlier analysis of under 600 of the donors reported 250 to 350 Gb of sequence data and around 120 million unique TCR beta sequences from 150 million to 200 million T cells. Approximately 310 gigabases of sequencing data and 78 million or so unique TCR sequences were included in an early release covering about 700 HLA-typed donors. Among the roughly 400 genotyped donors, approximately 76% belonged to the genetic ancestry cluster associated with self-reported Caucasian donors. The study aimed to test whether signatures of past pathogen exposure could be identified by cataloging public T cell receptors. The study used immunosequencing to profile the T cell repertoires of more than 650 subjects and linked those repertoires to cytomegalovirus serostatus. In addition to the first cohort of roughly 670 subjects, a separate validation cohort of around 110 different subjects was used. To predict cytomegalovirus infection status, the study brought together high-throughput TCR immunosequencing, statistical association of individual TCRs with disease status, and machine learning. To study patterns of TCR occurrence, a later analysis re-analyzed previously published TCR beta repertoires from several hundred donors and added high-resolution HLA genotyping. The later analysis used no new phenotypic data to find candidate immune exposures, relying instead on TCR beta sequences and their occurrence across donors. In an earlier analysis of 550 to 700 of the donors, high-throughput TCR beta sequencing was used to judge whether each TCR beta V gene segment behaved as functional or pseudogenic. Alongside the repertoire data, information on donor age, sex, ethnicity and CMV serostatus was compiled. A later genetic analysis used genome-wide SNP genotypes for about 60% of the 666 donors, treating that subset as a discovery cohort. Every discovery cohort repertoire had been produced on one sequencing platform. HLA typing included class I and class II loci at four-digit resolution. Typing coverage varied by locus: 629-630 donors for A, B, C, DRB1 and DQB1; about 520 for DQA1; approximately 610 for DPA1; approximately 470 for DPB1. Because of strong linkage in the cohort, 5 or 6 DR-DQ haplotypes were treated as single units for association and clustering. Among around 400 genotyped donors of the cohort, an average of approximately 200,000 unique TCR beta nucleotide sequences was sequenced per donor, of which about 19% were non-productive. Beyond this particular receptor, the publication reports: Because the 87-base-pair reads could not distinguish some IMGT-functional V segments, including TRBV6-2 and TRBV6-3, those segments were excluded. The authors suggested that the approach could potentially be generalized to other disease states and immunological phenotypes. A cluster of highly shared sequence variants was judged likely to be a technical artifact of the sequencing pipeline. A later analysis associated about 16,000 TCR beta sequences with specific HLA alleles at a false discovery rate of 0.05. In vitro tests confirmed that a few of the cytomegalovirus-associated TCR beta chains recognize cytomegalovirus antigens. In an earlier analysis of approximately 590 of the donors, most TCR beta V segments appeared in productive rearrangements about 87% or about 30% of the time, broadly matching IMGT annotations. Only TCR beta chains were sequenced in this cohort, and the absence of alpha or paired-chain data limited detectable features. Because some donors lacked HLA typing at each locus, the association tests relied only on the typed subset. Because counts were too low, roughly 18 rarely observed V segments, including chromosome 9 orphons, were left out of the earlier analysis of 500 to 650 of the donors. In both the original and validation cohorts, the classifier was reported to diagnose cytomegalovirus status with high specificity and sensitivity. A later analysis reported that several top co-occurrence clusters appeared linked to parvovirus B19, influenza, CMV and Epstein-Barr virus. A later analysis found that TCR association rates varied across HLA loci, with DRB1 alleles showing the most associated TCRs and HLA-C alleles the fewest. Compared with the roughly 700-donor mean, donors in an Asian-associated ancestry cluster had fewer N-insertions in productive TCRs, according to a later genetic analysis. A later genetic analysis associated a missense DCLRE1C variant with V-gene and J-gene trimming of TCR beta chains, and an independent cohort replicated the association. Correlated functional status among segregating V segments might be attributable to linkage disequilibrium, but an unknown experimental factor could not be ruled out. A further reported finding was that TCR beta sequences accurately predicted the HLA-A and HLA-B alleles for most subjects in the first cohort. In a later analysis, HLA-associated TCR beta chains were found to be more clonally expanded and to have lower generation probabilities than equally common non-associated chains. A total of roughly 160 TCR beta chains were listed by the study as associated with cytomegalovirus. Immune exposure information for the cohort was limited to CMV serostatus. Assigning TCR associations to individual alleles was difficult when HLA alleles, especially DR and DQ, strongly co-occurred. Most CMV-associated TCR beta chains appeared to be HLA-restricted in a later analysis, and the HLA associations seemed to be driven largely by CMV exposure. While some public TCRs were present in many individuals, most TCR sequences turned up only very rarely across donors. The presence/absence analyses assumed that sequencing depth was roughly uniform across donors, and that assumption may not be true.

In total, over 600 healthy bone marrow donors made up the cohort. All cohort members were sampled while nominally healthy, although unrecorded immune exposures were likely present. The donor tested CMV seronegative, placing the donor among the 350 to 400 seronegative members of the cohort. A peripheral blood sample was provided by each donor, and peripheral blood mononuclear cells were used for TCR beta sequencing. Genomic DNA was extracted from the blood cell samples with the Qiagen DNeasy Blood Extraction Kit. CDR1 and CDR2, per the germline V gene, are SGDLS and YYNGEE. The cysteine opens and the phenylalanine closes a CDR3 of 16 amino acids. Only the CDR3 region is kept as DNA, spanning 48 bases read in frame from base 1. The junction shows trimming of 0 bases on V and 4 bases on J, plus 15 bases between the germline ends. Library method: the immunoSEQ multiplex PCR assay. For the multiplex PCR, a mixture combining 60 forward primers for TCR Vbeta segments and 13 reverse primers for TCR Jbeta segments was used. The CDR3 region of rearranged TCR beta genes was amplified from genomic DNA with a multiplex PCR assay. The Illumina HiSeq System was used to sequence the amplified TCR beta libraries as 87-base-pair reads. Per the original workflow: A later analysis counted 75 million to 100 million unique TCR beta chains across the roughly 700 repertoires, and some 11 million of these chains were shared by at least two donors. Raw reads were error-corrected and collapsed into unique sequences with a nearest-neighbor algorithm that merged closely related sequences to remove PCR and sequencing errors. Alignment of CDR3 sequences to IMGT reference sequences was used to assign V, D and J gene segments. For a sequence to be retained, a match of at least six nucleotides was required to both a V gene segment and a J gene segment. Rearrangements were classified as productive when the CDR3 lacked stop codons and remained in frame with V and J, and all other rearrangements were classified as non-productive. CDR3 was defined by IMGT convention, running from the second conserved V-encoded cysteine to the conserved J-encoded phenylalanine. The earlier analysis of 587 of the donors excluded sequences that lacked an unambiguous match to a single V gene segment. An earlier analysis of 500 to 700 of the donors classified V segments as functional when productive rearrangements were above 56.7% and as segregating when the standard deviation between donors was above 5%. A statistical classification framework was developed to diagnose cytomegalovirus status using the catalog of TCR beta chain sequences. In a later analysis, V and J genes were assigned by comparing TCR nucleotide sequences against IMGT/GENE-DB human TR gene sequences. Using the TCRdist pipeline, a later analysis assigned CDR3 sequences along with most-parsimonious VDJ recombination scenarios. A later analysis defined each TCR beta chain by its CDR3 amino acid sequence plus V-gene family, and excluded reads lacking a unique V-gene family. A later analysis removed nearly 600 highly shared, low-generation-probability nucleotide sequences to deal with suspected cross-contamination and a sequencing artifact. A later analysis calculated a clonal expansion index for each public chain from normalized within-repertoire ranks of inferred template counts. In a later analysis, generation probabilities were computed with a VDJ recombination model fitted to out-of-frame rearrangements, and the resulting probabilities were checked against IGoR. A later analysis scored TCR-TCR, TCR-HLA and TCR-CMV co-occurrence with hypergeometric tests, applying a repertoire-size bias correction to TCR pairs. In a later analysis, false discovery rates were estimated by permuting HLA or CMV assignments 20 times. A later analysis grouped co-occurring TCRs with DBSCAN, adding TCRdist sequence similarity when clustering within HLA-allele-positive subsets. Co-occurrence clustering excluded repertoires with fewer than 30,000 or more than 120,000 public chains, plus five with anomalous nucleotide sharing. In its TCRdb copy, this immuneACCESS table keeps in-frame sequences only and misses some clones. Where compared with another copy, unresolved V genes explain less than half of these, and the others have no known cause. V, J and clone size are those of that table, while D and trimming were read from the DNA. Across this sample there are 250,000 to 300,000 clones, with 80% to 95% seen only once. 1.7% of the sample belongs to the ten largest clones.

The chain is encoded by TRBV9 joined to TRBJ2-3; TRBD2 could be the D gene, as 5 bases match. This sequence was found in a girl aged 2 to 10 in good health and CMV-seronegative. Source material: PBMCs. The CDR3 reads as follows: CASSVGVVASSDTQYF. The DNA sequence is given as TGTGCCAGCAGCGTAGGTGTGGTGGCTAGCTCAGATACGCAGTATTTT.